Sequencing of this T cell receptor (beta chain) was carried out in a study of blood T cell repertoires in COVID-19. Overall study: In each case, the material was cDNA or gDNA derived from T cells, B-cell-depleted T cells, or PBMCs.

Sequenced by immunoSEQ multiplex PCR; TCRdb stores in-frame clones only, minus some. The table includes about 240,000 clones, around 89% detected once. J was trimmed by 6 bases and V by 3 bases; bases with no gene match: 10. Per germline, CDR1 MGHRA and CDR2 YSYEKL. The length of the CDR3 is 15 residues. Participants came from around 25 US areas, aged about 18 to 100 years. Participants were placed into cohorts based on the clinical history they reported. The study counted Cohort 3 donors as recovered given two negative PCRs, clearance, or symptom resolution. Sequencing used PBMCs or T cells enriched from blood (not recorded which). The chain carries TRBV4-1 and TRBJ1-2, with 7 nucleotides matching TRBD1. The TCR sequence derives from a woman in her thirties who had recovered from COVID-19. The CDR3, as DNA: TGCGCCAGCAGCCAGGACAGCAGGGGGACGGATGGCTACACCTTC. Translating it yields CASSQDSRGTDGYTF.